These 3 T cell receptor beta chains originate from one sample sequenced in a study of regulatory T cells in long-lasting Graves disease. Arm-PCR of CDR3 regions with iRepertoire HTBI primers generated TCR beta libraries. Via MiXCR, TCRdb re-called the multiplex PCR reads, giving one row per CDR3 protein. The table has about 450,000 distinct CDR3 sequences, 23% seen once; the top ten hold over 25%. The time point was: persistent/refractory GD, antithyroid drugs over 5 years with positive TRAb. PBMC RNA served as the TCR library source. The sample consisted of peripheral blood mononuclear cells (PBMCs), taken when the disease was refractory, from a patient treated with antithyroid drugs. The source is a female donor with Graves disease.

This clonotype has at least ten counts. The V call is TRBV2, the J call TRBJ1-2, with D hard to call. Germline CDR1 is SNHLY and CDR2 is FYNNEI. The CDR3 is made up of 13 amino acids. Deletions cut 4 bases from V and 5 bases from J, with 11 bases between. The chain's CDR3 is CASSGKGIYGYTF. The CDR3 nucleotides are TGTGCCAGCAGTGGGAAAGGAATTTATGGCTACACCTTC.

The chain has TRBV29-1 and TRBJ2-7, with a tentative D call TRBD2 (6 bases). This CDR3 comprises 15 residues. Germline assignment: CDR1 SQVTM and CDR2 ANQGSEA. Trimming pared 3 bases from V and 2 bases from J, leaving 17 bases between. CDR3 sequence reads: CSVDIVGTSAYEQYF. CDR3 nucleotides: TGCAGCGTTGACATCGTGGGGACTTCCGCCTACGAGCAGTACTTC.

The V call is TRBV13, the J call TRBJ2-1; 10 bases are shared with TRBD1. Germline CDR1 is PRHDT and CDR2 is FYEKMQ (reference sequence). V lost 5 bases to trimming and J lost 6 bases; unmatched junction nucleotides: 4. CDR3 length: 14 amino acids. The CDR3: CASSARTGGNEQFF. CDR3 DNA sequence: TGTGCCAGCAGCGCCAGGACAGGGGGCAATGAGCAGTTCTTC. Filled out from reference TRBV13 and TRBJ2-1, the complete variable domain reads AAGVIQSPRHLIKEKRETATLKCYPIPRHDTVYWYQQGPGQDPQFLISFYEKMQSDKGSIPDRFSAQQFSDYHSELNMSSLELGDSALYFCASSARTGGNEQFFGPGTRLTVL.